This T cell receptor beta chain was captured in a study of CD8 T cells in Susac syndrome. Findings of the study overall: The study recognized that its TCR sequencing and HLA analysis covered a relatively small number of individuals.

After extraction with the RNeasy kit, 0.5 to 1 ug of the RNA was reverse transcribed using random hexamers. TCRdb analysed the immunoSEQ multiplex PCR reads with MiXCR anew, one entry per CDR3 protein. The repertoire holds 95,000 to 150,000 distinct CDR3 sequences, with around 94% as singletons. The CDR3 extends over 14 amino acids. The germline V gene has CDR1 SQVTM and CDR2 ANQGSEA. V shed 4 bases and J shed 0 bases, with 12 bases lying between them. About this clonotype itself: No antigen is known for it.

This chain joins TRBV29-1 and TRBJ1-1; possibly TRBD1 for D (5 bases). The sample consisted of CD4+ T cells from PBMCs. The receptor was isolated from a human donor in good health. The CDR3 bases are TGCAGCGTTGCAGGGCCACTCATGAACACTGAAGCTTTCTTT. Translation gives CSVAGPLMNTEAFF.